The clone carrying this TCR beta chain was observed a few times. Antigen: not known. The record originates from a study of shared clonotypes between healthy human individuals. Study-wide findings and caveats: What limited the represented genetic and exposure-history diversity was the small number of donors.

Germline V gene lookup returns CDR1 SGHRS and CDR2 YFSETQ. Trimming shortened V by 3 bases and J by 2 bases, and 17 bases separated the two germline ends. The CDR3 runs 16 residues. Samples left unsorted employed roughly 90 million PBMCs for genomic DNA. DNA input for the unsorted PBMC replicate PCRs was about 300 ng, 25,000 to 35,000 T cell genomes. The repertoire was sequenced with immunoSEQ multiplex PCR; TCRdb's copy has only in-frame clones and lacks some. The data show 400,000 to 500,000 clones, around 78% seen once. Sequencing used PBMCs. This TCR came from a woman aged 40 to 50 in good health. Some clones in this sample may be carry-over from other donors' samples. This chain links TRBV5-1 with TRBJ1-1; D is unclear. The CDR3 loop is CASSWKTTQVNTEAFF. The CDR3 coding sequence is TGCGCCAGCAGCTGGAAGACAACCCAGGTAAACACTGAAGCTTTCTTT.